One and the same sample provided the 20 T cell receptor beta chains below, sequenced in a study of shared clonotypes between healthy human individuals (dated by TCRdb to the early 2020s). CD8 naive samples consisted of CD45RO-negative cells that were positively selected for CCR7, yielding a CD45RA+CCR7+ population without TemRA cells. Libraries were prepared through the immunoSEQ multiplex PCR assay. TCRdb took over this immuneACCESS table, retaining in-frame rearrangements with V and J assigned. Such tables are incomplete; in checked studies, under half of the missing clones stem from an unresolved V gene, and the remainder is unexplained. This sample is represented by approximately 2,200,000 clones; just over 90% of them were singletons. Around 1.7% of the sample is taken by the ten largest. The sample was naive CD8+ T cells from PBMCs. The sample's cell subset or site label, in plain terms: CD45RA+CCR7+. Source of these receptors: a young man in good health. Some clones in this sample may be carry-over from other donors' samples.

This chain uses TRBV29-1 with TRBJ2-2, with D perhaps TRBD1 or TRBD2 (5 bases each). CDR1 and CDR2 (germline): SQVTM, ANQGSEA. V lost 4 bases to trimming and J lost 5 bases, with 8 bases between them. CDR3 length equals 12 residues. The CDR3 protein is CSVGDQTGELFF. For the CDR3, the DNA is TGCAGCGTTGGGGACCAGACCGGGGAGCTGTTTTTT.

The chain carries TRBV15 and TRBJ2-1; TRBD2 might be the D (6 bases). V gave up 0 bases and J gave up 2 bases, with 11 bases separating them. CDR1 LNHNV and CDR2 YYDKDF come from the germline V gene (reference sequence). This CDR3 comprises 16 residues. The CDR3, as DNA: TGTGCCACCAGCAGAGATGCGGGATCGACCTACAATGAGCAGTTCTTC. As protein: CATSRDAGSTYNEQFF. The variable domain in full, completed from reference TRBV15 and TRBJ2-1, reads DAMVIQNPRYQVTQFGKPVTLSCSQTLNHNVMYWYQQKSSQAPKLLFHYYDKDFNNEADTPDNFQSRRPNTSFCFLDIRSPGLGDTAMYLCATSRDAGSTYNEQFFGPGTRLTVL.

V and J are TRBV29-1 and TRBJ2-1; 8 nucleotides match TRBD1. The length of the CDR3 is 16 residues. V shed 7 bases, J shed 0 bases, and the junction held 11 bases outside the gene matches. In germline, CDR1 is SQVTM, CDR2 ANQGSEA. The CDR3 DNA follows: TGCAGCGCCGAAGGGACAGGTCGGATCTCCTACAATGAGCAGTTCTTC. It codes for CSAEGTGRISYNEQFF.

This sequence joins TRBV9 and TRBJ1-5, with D perhaps matching TRBD1 (5 bases). With 0 bases removed from V and 5 bases from J, the gap between germline ends came to 12 bases. The CDR3 spans 15 residues. The germline V gene has CDR1 SGDLS and CDR2 YYNGEE. CDR3 bases: TGTGCCAGCAGCGTAGATTGGACAACGCATCAGCCCCAGCATTTT. It is translated as CASSVDWTTHQPQHF.

DNA for the CDR3: TGTGCCAGTAGTATAGTAAAGCGGGAGTCGGTTGGTCCGCATAGCGAGCAGTACTTC. Translation: CASSIVKRESVGPHSEQYF. The chain is built from TRBV19 and TRBJ2-7; 8 bases line up with TRBD2. CDR3 length equals 19 residues. J lost 6 bases, V lost 1 base, and 20 bases had no gene match. Germline V gene lookup returns CDR1 LNHDA and CDR2 SQIVND (reference sequence).

The CDR3 DNA follows: TGTGCCAGCACCCCCCGGGGCGGGAGCGTGTACGAGCAGTACTTC. Its protein product is CASTPRGGSVYEQYF. The V and J genes are TRBV5-7 and TRBJ2-7; 7 bases are a match to TRBD2. TRBV5-7 is treated as an ORF (open reading frame) with a function not yet certain. V shed 6 bases, J shed 4 bases, and the junction held 13 bases outside the gene matches. The CDR3 runs 15 residues.

The rearrangement links TRBV19 to TRBJ2-5; no definite D call. Germline loops: CDR1 LNHDA, CDR2 SQIVND (reference sequence). Trimming stripped 5 bases from V and 1 base from J, with 20 bases between. The CDR3 totals 17 residues. The CDR3: CASSALVSELFQETQYF. In DNA form, the CDR3 reads TGTGCCAGTAGTGCGTTGGTGAGCGAGCTCTTCCAAGAGACCCAGTACTTC.

The V gene is TRBV28, the J gene TRBJ2-5; no clear D. The CDR3 length is 14 residues. Trimming cost V 6 bases and J 5 bases, with 16 bases left between them. Germline V gene data show CDR1 as MDHEN and CDR2 as SYDVKM. The CDR3 sequence is CASSLDMGRETQYF. The CDR3 bases are TGTGCCAGCAGCCTTGACATGGGCAGGGAGACCCAGTACTTC.

The chain joins TRBV10-2 to TRBJ2-5; maybe TRBD1 (6 bases). The germline V gene encodes CDR1 WSHSY and CDR2 SAAADI. The V and J ends lost 7 bases and 3 bases respectively, with 12 bases between them. The CDR3 extends over 13 amino acids. The CDR3: CASNPGQEETQYF. The DNA for the CDR3 is TGCGCCAGCAACCCGGGACAAGAAGAGACCCAGTACTTC.

In this sample, this clone turned up a few times. At one of its ends the junction is not consistent with the germline gene, which may arise from a read error. This sequence joins TRBV13 and TRBJ1-5; TRBD1 matches at 8 bases. Germline lookup yields CDR1 PRHDT and CDR2 FYEKMQ (reference sequence). There are 14 residues in the CDR3. The CDR3 region has the DNA TGTGCCAGCAGCCTAGGGACAGGCTCTCAGCCCCAGCATTTT. It specifies CASSLGTGSQPQHF.

The J gene is TRBJ2-1, the V gene TRBV4-1; no clear D. In germline, CDR1 is MGHRA, CDR2 YSYEKL. The length of the CDR3 is 14 residues. Trimming stripped 2 bases from V and 4 bases from J, with 9 bases between. The CDR3 sequence is CASSQSRRYNEQFF. The CDR3 DNA follows: TGCGCCAGCAGCCAAAGTCGGAGATACAATGAGCAGTTCTTC.

V is TRBV4-2 and J is TRBJ1-3; D remains unclear. This CDR3 comprises 15 residues. Germline V gives CDR1 LGHNA, CDR2 YNFKEQ. V gave up 1 base and J gave up 1 base, with 8 bases separating them. CDR3 loop: CASSQGSGSGNTIYF. In DNA form, the CDR3 reads TGTGCCAGCAGCCAAGGGTCGGGGTCTGGAAACACCATATATTTT.

The chain has TRBV30 and TRBJ2-7, with 8 bases matching TRBD1. Germline values: CDR1 GTSNPN, CDR2 SVGIG (reference sequence). J gave up 4 bases and V 3 bases, and 8 bases lay outside the gene matches. The CDR3 sequence is 14 residues long. The CDR3 DNA reads TGTGCCTGGAGGTGGAGGACAGGGCCATACGAGCAGTACTTC. Translating it yields CAWRWRTGPYEQYF.

V and J are TRBV27 and TRBJ2-3; either TRBD1 or TRBD2 may supply D (5 bases each). CDR3 length: 16 amino acids. Trimming took off 4 bases at V and 2 bases at J, with 16 bases between the two ends. The V gene's germline CDR1 is MNHEY and CDR2 SMNVEV (reference sequence). This chain's CDR3 is CASSSAVGEITDTQYF. Here the CDR3 DNA reads TGTGCCAGCAGTTCCGCCGTAGGGGAGATCACAGATACGCAGTATTTT.

The V gene is TRBV7-9, the J gene TRBJ1-1, with no clear D. Trimming left V 7 bases short and J 11 bases short, with 23 bases between. Germline assignment: CDR1 SEHNR and CDR2 FQNEAQ (reference sequence). The CDR3 extends over 14 amino acids. CDR3 amino acids: CASNPPVDPLGAFF. In DNA, the CDR3 is TGTGCCAGCAACCCCCCAGTTGACCCCCTGGGGGCTTTCTTT.

A note on this clone: This sample includes further DNA sequences coding for the same CDR3. J is TRBJ2-7 and V is TRBV5-1; no definite D call. The germline V gene has CDR1 SGHRS and CDR2 YFSETQ. This CDR3 has 11 residues. V was shortened by 2 bases and J by 6 bases, with 6 bases between the two germline ends. CDR3 sequence: CASSLKGEQYF. The CDR3 DNA follows: TGCGCCAGCAGCTTAAAAGGCGAGCAGTACTTC. The whole variable domain, filled in from reference TRBV5-1 and TRBJ2-7, reads KAGVTQTPRYLIKTRGQQVTLSCSPISGHRSVSWYQQTPGQGLQFLFEYFSETQRNKGNFPGRFSGRQFSNSRSEMNVSTLELGDSALYLCASSLKGEQYFGPGTRLTVT.

This clone was detected only once. The chain recombines TRBV7-9 with TRBJ2-5, with 10 bases fitting TRBD2. Losses at the gene ends were 1 base for V and 5 bases for J; bases not matched to a gene: 7. Germline CDR1 is SEHNR and CDR2 is FQNEAQ (reference sequence). The CDR3 consists of 16 residues. The CDR3 DNA follows: TGTGCCAGCAGCTTAGGGCTAGCGGGAGTACGGGAGACCCAGTACTTC. Translated, it gives CASSLGLAGVRETQYF.

Notes on this clone: In the same sample, other DNA sequences code for this CDR3. V usage is TRBV27 and J usage is TRBJ2-7; 8 bases agree with TRBD1. This CDR3 has 14 amino acids. V lost 2 bases, J lost 1 base, and 1 base stayed unmatched. CDR1 is MNHEY and CDR2 is SMNVEV in the germline V gene (reference sequence). CDR3 DNA sequence: TGTGCCAGCAGTTTAGGGACAGGTTCCTACGAGCAGTACTTC. It yields the protein CASSLGTGSYEQYF.

J is TRBJ2-2 and V is TRBV5-4; D tentatively fits TRBD1 or TRBD2 (5 bases each). V lost 0 bases, J lost 6 bases, and 12 bases lay in between. The CDR3 sequence is 15 residues long. Per the germline V gene, CDR1 is SGHNT and CDR2 is YYREEE (reference sequence). CDR3 sequence: CASSLGRGVAGELFF. CDR3 DNA sequence: TGTGCCAGCAGCTTGGGCCGGGGCGTTGCCGGGGAGCTGTTTTTT.

This clone occurred once. The chain is built from TRBV7-9 and TRBJ2-7; 9 nucleotides agree with TRBD1. Looked up from germline, CDR1 is SEHNR and CDR2 is FQNEAQ (reference sequence). CDR3 length: 15 residues. V shed 4 bases and J 3 bases; nucleotides not matched to a gene: 7. The CDR3, as DNA: TGTGCCAGCAGCTATCCCGGGACAGGGAACTACGAGCAGTACTTC. Amino acid sequence: CASSYPGTGNYEQYF.